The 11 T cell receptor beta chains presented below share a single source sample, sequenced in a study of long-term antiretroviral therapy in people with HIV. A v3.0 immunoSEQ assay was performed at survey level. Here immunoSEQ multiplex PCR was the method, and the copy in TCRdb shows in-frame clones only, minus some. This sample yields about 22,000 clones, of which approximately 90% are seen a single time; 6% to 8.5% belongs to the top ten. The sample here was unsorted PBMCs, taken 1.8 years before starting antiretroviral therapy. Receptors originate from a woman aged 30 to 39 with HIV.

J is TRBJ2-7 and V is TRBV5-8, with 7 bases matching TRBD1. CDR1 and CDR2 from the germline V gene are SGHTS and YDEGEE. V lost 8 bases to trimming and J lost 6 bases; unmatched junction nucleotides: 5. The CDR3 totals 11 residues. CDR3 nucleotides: TGTGCCAGTCGCACAGGGGTCGAGCAGTACTTC. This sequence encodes CASRTGVEQYF.

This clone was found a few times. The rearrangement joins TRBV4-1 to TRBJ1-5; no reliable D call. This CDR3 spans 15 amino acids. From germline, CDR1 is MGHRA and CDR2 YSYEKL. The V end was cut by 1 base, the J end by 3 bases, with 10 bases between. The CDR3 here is CASSQVEGDNQPQHF. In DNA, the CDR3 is TGCGCCAGCAGCCAAGTGGAAGGCGACAATCAGCCCCAGCATTTT.

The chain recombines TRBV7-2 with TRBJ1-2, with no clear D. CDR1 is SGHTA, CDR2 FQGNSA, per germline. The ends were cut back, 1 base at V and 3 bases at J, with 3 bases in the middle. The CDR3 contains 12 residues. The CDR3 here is CASSLDDYGYTF. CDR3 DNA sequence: TGTGCCAGCAGCTTAGACGACTATGGCTACACCTTC.

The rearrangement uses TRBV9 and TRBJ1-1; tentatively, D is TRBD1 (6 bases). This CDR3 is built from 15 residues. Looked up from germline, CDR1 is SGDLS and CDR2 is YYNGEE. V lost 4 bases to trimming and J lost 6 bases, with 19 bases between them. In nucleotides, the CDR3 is TGTGCCAGCAGCCCCCGGGAGGGGGTAGGCGCTGAAGCTTTCTTT. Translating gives CASSPREGVGAEAFF.

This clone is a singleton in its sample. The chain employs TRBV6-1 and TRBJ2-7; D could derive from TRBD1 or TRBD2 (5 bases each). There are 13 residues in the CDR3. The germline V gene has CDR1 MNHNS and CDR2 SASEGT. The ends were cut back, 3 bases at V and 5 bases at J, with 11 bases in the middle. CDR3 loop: CASSDWGRDEQYV. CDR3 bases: TGTGCCAGCAGTGACTGGGGACGGGACGAGCAGTACGTC.

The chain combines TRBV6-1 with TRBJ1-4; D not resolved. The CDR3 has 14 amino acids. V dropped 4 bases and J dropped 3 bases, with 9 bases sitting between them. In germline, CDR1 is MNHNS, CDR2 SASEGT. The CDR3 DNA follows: TGTGCCAGCAGTGTCTGGTTAGCTAATGAAAAACTGTTTTTT. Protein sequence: CASSVWLANEKLFF.

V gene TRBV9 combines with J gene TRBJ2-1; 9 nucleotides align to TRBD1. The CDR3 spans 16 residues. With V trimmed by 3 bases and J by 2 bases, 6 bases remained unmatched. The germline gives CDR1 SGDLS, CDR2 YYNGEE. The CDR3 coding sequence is TGTGCCAGCAGCGGTTCCGGGACAGGGACCTACAATGAGCAGTTCTTC. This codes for CASSGSGTGTYNEQFF.

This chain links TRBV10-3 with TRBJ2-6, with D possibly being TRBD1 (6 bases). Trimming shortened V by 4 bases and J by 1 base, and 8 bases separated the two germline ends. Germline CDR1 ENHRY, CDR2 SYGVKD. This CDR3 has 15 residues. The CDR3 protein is CAISVQGSGANVLTF. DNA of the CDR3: TGTGCCATCAGTGTACAGGGATCTGGGGCCAACGTCCTGACTTTC.

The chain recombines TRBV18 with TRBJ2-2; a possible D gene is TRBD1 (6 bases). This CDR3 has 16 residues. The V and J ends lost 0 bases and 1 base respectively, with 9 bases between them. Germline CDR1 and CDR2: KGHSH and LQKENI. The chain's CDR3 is CASSPPVGQNTGELFF. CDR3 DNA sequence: TGTGCCAGCTCACCACCGGTGGGACAGAACACCGGGGAGCTGTTTTTT.

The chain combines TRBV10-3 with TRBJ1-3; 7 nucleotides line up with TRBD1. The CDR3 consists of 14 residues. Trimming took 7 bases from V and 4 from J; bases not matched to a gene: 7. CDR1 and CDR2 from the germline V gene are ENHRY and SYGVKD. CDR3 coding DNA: TGTGCCATCACGAATCAGGGGGAAGGAAACACCATATATTTT. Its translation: CAITNQGEGNTIYF.

The DNA of the CDR3 is TGTGCCAGTAGCGCAGACGGGGGGCGGAATTCACCCCTCCACTTT. Amino acid sequence: CASSADGGRNSPLHF. This chain joins TRBV19 and TRBJ1-6; maybe TRBD1 (6 bases). Germline CDR1 and CDR2: LNHDA and SQIVND (reference sequence). V lost 6 bases and J lost 7, with 16 bases in between. CDR3 size: 15 residues.